This is a list of T cell receptor beta chains from one sample in a study of OX40 agonist ivuxolimab in advanced cancers. This table comes from immunoSEQ multiplex PCR, and its TCRdb copy is limited to in-frame clones, with some not included. The sample has tens of thousands of clones; around 90% are singletons. This sample comprised CD4+ or CD8+ T cells sorted from blood, obtained in a trial of the OX40 agonist ivuxolimab. Receptors were obtained from an adult with an advanced solid tumor such as melanoma, head and neck, liver or kidney cancer. Both conserved end residues are part of each CDR3. The order of the fields is V gene, J gene, D gene, clone size, CDR3 protein, CDR3 DNA. A D gene is named only where the DNA matches it firmly. Clone size is shown for a subset of rows, as once, few, many or a class of expanded clone.

V gene: TRBV25-1
J gene: TRBJ2-7
D gene: .
clone size: .
CDR3 protein: CASSPNQEQYF
CDR3 DNA: TGTGCCAGCAGTCCTAACCAGGAGCAGTACTTC

V gene: TRBV28
J gene: TRBJ2-7
D gene: TRBD2
clone size: .
CDR3 protein: CASSLVYPGGEQYF
CDR3 DNA: TGTGCCAGCAGTTTAGTCTACCCGGGGGGGGAGCAGTACTTC

V gene: TRBV5-1
J gene: TRBJ1-1
D gene: .
clone size: once
CDR3 protein: CASSLGPAGNTEAFF
CDR3 DNA: TGCGCCAGCAGCTTGGGCCCGGCCGGGAACACTGAAGCTTTCTTT

V gene: TRBV10-3
J gene: TRBJ1-4
D gene: TRBD1
clone size: once
CDR3 protein: CAISDPGEGAREKLFF
CDR3 DNA: TGTGCCATCAGTGACCCGGGAGAGGGGGCTAGGGAAAAACTGTTTTTT

V gene: TRBV7-9
J gene: TRBJ2-1
D gene: .
clone size: .
CDR3 protein: CASSLDPQRVNYNEQFF
CDR3 DNA: TGTGCCAGCAGCTTAGACCCCCAGCGGGTAAACTACAATGAGCAGTTCTTC

V gene: TRBV5-6
J gene: TRBJ1-1
D gene: TRBD1
clone size: .
CDR3 protein: CASSHGTGDTEAFF
CDR3 DNA: TGTGCCAGCAGCCACGGGACAGGGGACACTGAAGCTTTCTTT

V gene: TRBV11-3
J gene: TRBJ2-1
D gene: .
clone size: once
CDR3 protein: CASSQGLGIYNEQFF
CDR3 DNA: TGTGCCAGCAGCCAGGGTTTGGGGATCTACAATGAGCAGTTCTTC

V gene: TRBV7-3
J gene: TRBJ2-4
D gene: .
clone size: .
CDR3 protein: CASSLARENIQYF
CDR3 DNA: TGTGCCAGCAGCTTGGCTCGGGAAAACATTCAGTACTTC

V gene: TRBV29-1
J gene: TRBJ2-7
D gene: .
clone size: .
CDR3 protein: CSVMGSYEQYF
CDR3 DNA: TGCAGCGTTATGGGGTCCTACGAGCAGTACTTC

V gene: TRBV4-1
J gene: TRBJ1-5
D gene: .
clone size: .
CDR3 protein: CASSQDNEATGLNQPQHF
CDR3 DNA: TGCGCCAGCAGCCAAGATAACGAAGCGACAGGACTAAATCAGCCCCAGCATTTT

V gene: TRBV27
J gene: TRBJ2-7
D gene: TRBD1
clone size: .
CDR3 protein: CASSLFAGTASYEQYF
CDR3 DNA: TGTGCCAGCAGTTTATTTGCCGGGACAGCTTCCTACGAGCAGTACTTC

V gene: TRBV11-2
J gene: TRBJ2-3
D gene: TRBD2
clone size: .
CDR3 protein: CASSLGRVAGYTDTQYF
CDR3 DNA: TGTGCCAGCAGCTTAGGACGGGTAGCGGGATACACAGATACGCAGTATTTT

V gene: TRBV6-6
J gene: TRBJ2-2
D gene: .
clone size: .
CDR3 protein: CASSPTLAGTGELFF
CDR3 DNA: TGTGCCAGCAGTCCAACTCTAGCTGGCACCGGGGAGCTGTTTTTT

V gene: TRBV6-5
J gene: TRBJ1-4
D gene: TRBD1
clone size: .
CDR3 protein: CASSYSPGTGIEKLFF
CDR3 DNA: TGTGCCAGCAGTTACTCGCCCGGGACAGGCATTGAAAAACTGTTTTTT

V gene: TRBV7-9
J gene: TRBJ2-5
D gene: .
clone size: .
CDR3 protein: CASSSKETQYF
CDR3 DNA: TGTGCCAGCAGCTCTAAAGAGACCCAGTACTTC

V gene: TRBV18
J gene: TRBJ2-5
D gene: TRBD2
clone size: .
CDR3 protein: CASSPKGVSRGEKETQYF
CDR3 DNA: TGTGCCAGCTCACCAAAAGGGGTCTCGCGGGGGGAAAAAGAGACCCAGTACTTC

V gene: TRBV28
J gene: TRBJ2-3
D gene: .
clone size: .
CDR3 protein: CASSFLSGTDTQYF
CDR3 DNA: TGTGCCAGCAGTTTTCTTTCAGGGACAGATACGCAGTATTTT

V gene: TRBV30
J gene: TRBJ2-7
D gene: .
clone size: .
CDR3 protein: CAWSPGQSSEQYF
CDR3 DNA: TGTGCCTGGAGTCCGGGACAAAGCAGCGAGCAGTACTTC

V gene: TRBV27
J gene: TRBJ1-1
D gene: .
clone size: .
CDR3 protein: CATSFGVNTEAFF
CDR3 DNA: TGTGCCACCTCGTTCGGGGTGAACACTGAAGCTTTCTTT

V gene: TRBV7-2
J gene: TRBJ2-6
D gene: .
clone size: .
CDR3 protein: CASSLDSGANVLTF
CDR3 DNA: TGTGCCAGCAGCTTAGACTCTGGGGCCAACGTCCTGACTTTC